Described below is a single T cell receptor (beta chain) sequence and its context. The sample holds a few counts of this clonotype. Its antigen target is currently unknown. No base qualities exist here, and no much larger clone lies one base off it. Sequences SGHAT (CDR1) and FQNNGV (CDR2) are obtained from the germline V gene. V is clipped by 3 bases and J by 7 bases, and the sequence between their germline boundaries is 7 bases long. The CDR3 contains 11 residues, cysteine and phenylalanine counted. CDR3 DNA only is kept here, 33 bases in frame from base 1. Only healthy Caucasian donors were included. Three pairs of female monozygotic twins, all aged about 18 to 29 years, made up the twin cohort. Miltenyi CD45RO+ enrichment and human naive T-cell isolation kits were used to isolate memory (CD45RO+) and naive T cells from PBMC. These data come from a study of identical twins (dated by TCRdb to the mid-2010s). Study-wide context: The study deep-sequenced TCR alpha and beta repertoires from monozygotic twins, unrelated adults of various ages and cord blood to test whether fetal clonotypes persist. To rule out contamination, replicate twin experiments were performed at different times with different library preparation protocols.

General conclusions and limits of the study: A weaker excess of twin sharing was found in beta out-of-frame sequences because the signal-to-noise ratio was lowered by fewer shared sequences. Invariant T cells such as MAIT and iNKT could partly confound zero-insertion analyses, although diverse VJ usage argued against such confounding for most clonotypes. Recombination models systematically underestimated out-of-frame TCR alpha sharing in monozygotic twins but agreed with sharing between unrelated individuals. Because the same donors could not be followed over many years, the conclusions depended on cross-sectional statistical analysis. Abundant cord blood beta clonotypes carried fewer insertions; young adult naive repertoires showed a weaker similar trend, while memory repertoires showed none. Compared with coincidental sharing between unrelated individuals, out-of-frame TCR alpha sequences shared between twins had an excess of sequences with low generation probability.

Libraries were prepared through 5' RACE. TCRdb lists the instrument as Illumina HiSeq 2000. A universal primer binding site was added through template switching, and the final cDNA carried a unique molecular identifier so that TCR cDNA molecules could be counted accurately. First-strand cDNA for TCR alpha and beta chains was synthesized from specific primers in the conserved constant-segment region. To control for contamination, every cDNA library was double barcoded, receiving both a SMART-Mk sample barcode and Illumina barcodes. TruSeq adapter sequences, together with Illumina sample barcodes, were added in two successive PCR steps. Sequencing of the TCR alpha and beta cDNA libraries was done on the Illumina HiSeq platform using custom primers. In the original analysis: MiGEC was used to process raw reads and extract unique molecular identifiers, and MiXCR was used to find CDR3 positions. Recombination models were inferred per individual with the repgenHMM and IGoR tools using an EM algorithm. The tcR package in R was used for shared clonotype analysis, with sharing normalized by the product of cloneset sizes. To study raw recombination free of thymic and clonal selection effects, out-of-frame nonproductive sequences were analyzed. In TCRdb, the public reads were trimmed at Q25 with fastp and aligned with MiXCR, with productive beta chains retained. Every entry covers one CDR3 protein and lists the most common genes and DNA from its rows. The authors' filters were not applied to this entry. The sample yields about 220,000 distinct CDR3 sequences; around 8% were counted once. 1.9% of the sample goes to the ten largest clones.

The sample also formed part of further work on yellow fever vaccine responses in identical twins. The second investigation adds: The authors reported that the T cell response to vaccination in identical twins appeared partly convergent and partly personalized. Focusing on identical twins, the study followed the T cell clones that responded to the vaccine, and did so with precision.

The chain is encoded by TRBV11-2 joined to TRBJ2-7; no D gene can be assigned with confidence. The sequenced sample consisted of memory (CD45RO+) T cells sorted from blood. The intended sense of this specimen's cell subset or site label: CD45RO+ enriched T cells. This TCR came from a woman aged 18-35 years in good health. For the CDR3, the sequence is CASSFLSEQYF. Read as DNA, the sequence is TGTGCCAGCAGCTTTTTATCAGAGCAGTACTTC.